Detailed here is one T cell receptor beta chain. The antigen remains unidentified. This CDR3 region has 11 residues. Per germline, CDR1 DFQATT and CDR2 SNEGSKA (reference sequence). The data were obtained in a study of blood T cells in healthy people across ages. Broader study findings: Age brought a roughly linear fall in TCR beta diversity measured per million T cells. Estimated diversity that came from one million T cells was considered an underestimate.

Sample-barcoded 5' priming and a J-beta primer mix drove a second PCR of roughly 7 to 11 cycles. TCRdb reanalysed the 5' RACE reads using MiXCR and keeps one entry per CDR3 protein. The top ten hold more than 6% of the sample, which has 1.5 million to 2 million distinct CDR3 sequences, roughly 27% seen once. The donors, all healthy, were Caucasians living in Russia, aged about 6 to 95. The receptor comes from a woman in her 30s in good health. The V call is TRBV20-1, the J call TRBJ2-1, with D perhaps assigned TRBD1 or TRBD2 (5 bases each). Sequencing was done on a sample of blood. The CDR3 reads CRGDDSNEQFF. The DNA for the CDR3 is TGCCGTGGGGACGACAGCAATGAGCAGTTCTTC.